A selection of T cell receptor beta chains follows, all from one sample in a study of cytomegalovirus exposure and HLA in healthy donors. Method: immunoSEQ multiplex PCR; TCRdb's copy keeps in-frame clones and lacks some. The repertoire holds around 90,000 clones, roughly 85% seen once, with around 7% in the top ten. Sequenced input: PBMCs. The receptor set was obtained from a man aged 40-55 years in good health and CMV-seropositive. Each CDR3 is given with its conserved first and last residue. Fields, in order: CDR3 protein, CDR3 DNA, V gene, D gene, clone size, J gene. The D gene is left open where the match is weak. The listing skips clone size in some rows; elsewhere it reads once, few, many or a size class.

CASSLRGSNYGYTF	TGTGCCAGCAGCTTGAGAGGCAGCAACTATGGCTACACCTTC	TRBV5-5	.	.	TRBJ1-2
CASCPLAGGKASYYNEQFF	TGTGCCAGCTGCCCTTTAGCGGGAGGGAAAGCGTCTTACTACAATGAGCAGTTCTTC	TRBV28	TRBD2	few	TRBJ2-1
CSVGTSGAYEQYF	TGCAGCGTGGGGACTAGCGGGGCCTACGAGCAGTACTTC	TRBV29-1	TRBD2	.	TRBJ2-7
CASSLTPSAGVDEQYF	TGTGCCAGCAGCTTAACCCCGTCAGCGGGAGTTGACGAGCAGTACTTC	TRBV7-3	TRBD2	.	TRBJ2-7
CASSPDGRQGVNSPLHF	TGTGCCAGCAGCCCCGATGGCCGGCAGGGGGTTAATTCACCCCTCCACTTT	TRBV4-2	TRBD1	.	TRBJ1-6
CASSPPAGGLGEAFF	TGTGCCAGCAGTCCACCGGCGGGGGGGCTGGGTGAAGCTTTCTTT	TRBV11-3	.	.	TRBJ1-1
CASSLDGRAYEQYF	TGTGCCAGCAGCTTAGACGGGAGAGCCTACGAGCAGTACTTC	TRBV7-2	.	once	TRBJ2-7
CASSLKSGGLSSYEQYF	TGTGCCAGCAGCTTGAAAAGCGGGGGCCTCAGCTCCTACGAGCAGTACTTC	TRBV5-4	TRBD2	.	TRBJ2-7
CASKPGLAGVGTGELFF	TGTGCCAGCAAACCGGGACTAGCGGGAGTAGGCACCGGGGAGCTGTTTTTT	TRBV9	TRBD2	.	TRBJ2-2
CASRPPGLRHEQYF	TGTGCCAGCAGGCCCCCGGGACTTCGTCACGAGCAGTACTTC	TRBV27	.	.	TRBJ2-7